Below are 30 T cell receptor beta chains sequenced from a single sample in a study of PD-L1 blockade in urothelial cancer. As for time point: peripheral blood 6 weeks after treatment start. Assay used: immunoSEQ multiplex PCR; TCRdb lists only in-frame clones, some missing. The data contain about 50,000 clones, roughly 88% of them singletons. Material: PBMCs, obtained around atezolizumab (anti-PD-L1) treatment. These receptors were taken from a man aged 45-65 years with urothelial cancer.

This clone was seen more than once but under ten times. V usage is TRBV7-9 and J usage is TRBJ1-3, with TRBD1 as a possible D gene (6 bases). Germline V gene sequence: CDR1 SEHNR, CDR2 FQNEAQ (reference sequence). CDR3 length: 16 residues. The V gene lost 2 bases and the J gene lost 4 bases, with 15 bases spanning the gap. The CDR3 loop is CASSLLQTGSGNTIYF. Here the CDR3 DNA reads TGTGCCAGCAGCTTACTTCAGACAGGTTCGGGAAACACCATATATTTT.

The gene calls are TRBV4-3 and TRBJ1-4; TRBD1 aligns across 8 bases. CDR1 and CDR2 (germline): LGHNA, YSLEER. J gave up 8 bases and V 4 bases, and 6 bases lay outside the gene matches. The CDR3 contains 14 residues. The CDR3 loop reads CASSLGQGREKLFF. CDR3 coding DNA: TGCGCCAGCAGCCTCGGACAGGGTCGGGAAAAACTGTTTTTT.

The rearrangement uses TRBV6-6 and TRBJ2-7; 8 bases map to TRBD2. V trimming: 10 bases; J trimming: 3 bases; junction bases outside the gene matches: 14. Germline lookup yields CDR1 MNHNY and CDR2 SVGAGI (reference sequence). The CDR3 extends over 15 amino acids. The CDR3 protein is CATSTTGGYDYEQYF. The DNA for the CDR3 is TGTGCCACCTCCACGACGGGGGGGTACGACTACGAGCAGTACTTC.

The chain employs TRBV29-1 and TRBJ2-3, with 8 positions matching TRBD2. Germline assignment: CDR1 SQVTM and CDR2 ANQGSEA. Germline trimming cut 4 bases from V and 5 bases from J; bases unmatched to any gene: 8. This CDR3 contains 14 residues. The CDR3 protein is CSVGGSGMGDTQYF. In nucleotides, the CDR3 is TGCAGCGTTGGAGGTAGCGGGATGGGAGATACGCAGTATTTT.

The chain is built from TRBV10-1 and TRBJ2-7; TRBD2 might be the D (7 bases). The germline V and J ends were trimmed by 0 bases and 5 bases, with 14 bases remaining between them. Germline V CDR1 and CDR2: WNHNN, SYGVQD (reference sequence). The CDR3 has 15 residues. The CDR3 reads CASSESFRGGHEQYF. CDR3 DNA sequence: TGCGCCAGCAGTGAGTCCTTTAGGGGGGGCCACGAGCAGTACTTC.

The chain is built from TRBV6-5 and TRBJ1-3; no clear D. The CDR3 totals 16 residues. The V gene lost 0 bases and the J gene lost 4 bases, with 13 bases spanning the gap. Germline V gene sequence: CDR1 MNHEY, CDR2 SVGAGI. The CDR3 DNA follows: TGTGCCAGCAGTTACTCGAGGCCGGCCGGAGGAAACACCATATATTTT. Protein: CASSYSRPAGGNTIYF.

This chain uses TRBV27 with TRBJ2-7; D is possibly TRBD2 (6 bases). The length of the CDR3 is 15 residues. The germline gives CDR1 MNHEY, CDR2 SMNVEV (reference sequence). With 2 bases removed from V and 0 bases from J, the gap between germline ends came to 11 bases. Here the CDR3 DNA reads TGTGCCAGCAGTTTACGGGAGAAGGTCTCCTACGAGCAGTACTTC. This encodes CASSLREKVSYEQYF.

The V and J genes are TRBV9 and TRBJ2-7, with 8 nucleotides matching TRBD2. In germline, CDR1 is SGDLS, CDR2 YYNGEE. V lost 0 bases and J lost 0; bases outside the gene matches: 5. The CDR3 extends over 16 amino acids. This CDR3 is CASSVGGSGTSYEQYF. The CDR3 coding sequence is TGTGCCAGCAGCGTAGGCGGTAGCGGGACCTCCTACGAGCAGTACTTC.

The chain employs TRBV5-1 and TRBJ2-5, with 11 bases lining up with TRBD1. Losses at the gene ends were 3 bases for V and 5 bases for J; bases not matched to a gene: 6. The CDR3 is 15 amino acids. Germline CDR1 SGHRS, CDR2 YFSETQ. The CDR3 DNA sequence: TGCGCCAGCAGCTCGGACAGGGGGCGGGGGGAGACCCAGTACTTC. Translated: CASSSDRGRGETQYF.

The chain recombines TRBV6-1 with TRBJ1-2; 7 bases are shared with TRBD1. The CDR3 runs 15 residues. V dropped 3 bases and J dropped 4; count of bases not matched to a gene: 8. CDR1 is MNHNS, CDR2 SASEGT, per germline. This CDR3 reads CASSEAVTGTYGYTF. The CDR3 nucleotides are TGTGCCAGCAGTGAGGCTGTGACAGGGACCTATGGCTACACCTTC.

This chain uses TRBV28 with TRBJ2-7; 9 nucleotides align to TRBD1. V lost 8 bases and J lost 6; bases outside the gene matches: 11. The CDR3 covers 14 residues. Germline CDR1 MDHEN, CDR2 SYDVKM. This CDR3 reads CASGRDRASREQYF. The DNA for the CDR3 is TGTGCCAGCGGTCGGGACAGGGCATCTCGCGAGCAGTACTTC.

The V and J genes are TRBV10-2 and TRBJ1-2; 8 nucleotides agree with TRBD1. Germline CDR1 reads WSHSY; CDR2 reads SAAADI. The CDR3 has 15 amino acids. The V segment lost 7 bases and the J segment 4 bases; nucleotides outside the gene matches: 11. As DNA, the CDR3 is TGCGCCAGCACCGAGACAGGGGCCCTTCCCTATGGCTACACCTTC. This translates into CASTETGALPYGYTF.

The V call is TRBV19, the J call TRBJ2-5; 14 bases are a match to TRBD2. There are 20 residues in the CDR3. V gave up 2 bases and J gave up 4 bases; unmatched junction bases: 15. The germline V gene has CDR1 LNHDA and CDR2 SQIVND (reference sequence). CDR3 bases: TGTGCCAGTAGTATACGTCCAACCGGGACTAGCGGGAGAGGGCGAGAGACCCAGTACTTC. This translates into CASSIRPTGTSGRGRETQYF.

V usage is TRBV19 and J usage is TRBJ2-1; D is perhaps TRBD1 (5 bases). The CDR3 extends over 15 amino acids. Trimming took off 3 bases at V and 1 base at J, with 10 bases between the two ends. CDR1 LNHDA and CDR2 SQIVND come from the germline V gene (reference sequence). Here the CDR3 DNA reads TGTGCCAGTAGTATTGAGAGACAGTCCTACAATGAGCAGTTCTTC. Protein: CASSIERQSYNEQFF.

CDR3 residues: CASSDRTGLLYEQYF. For the CDR3, the DNA is TGTGCCAGCAGCGACAGGACAGGGCTGTTGTACGAGCAGTACTTC. This sequence joins TRBV28 and TRBJ2-7; 8 bases agree with TRBD1. Looked up from germline, CDR1 is MDHEN and CDR2 is SYDVKM. The CDR3 is 15 amino acids. With 6 bases clipped from V and 4 bases from J, the junction kept 11 bases outside the gene matches. Based on the CDR3 plus reference TRBV28 and TRBJ2-7, the full variable domain is DVKVTQSSRYLVKRTGEKVFLECVQDMDHENMFWYRQDPGLGLRLIYFSYDVKMKEKGDIPEGYSVSREKKERFSLILESASTNQTSMYLCASSDRTGLLYEQYFGPGTRLTVT.

V and J are TRBV5-4 and TRBJ2-2; 8 bases fit TRBD2. The germline V gene encodes CDR1 SGHNT and CDR2 YYREEE (reference sequence). Losses at the gene ends were 3 bases for V and 5 bases for J; bases not matched to a gene: 3. The CDR3 is 14 amino acids. Here the CDR3 DNA reads TGTGCCAGCAGCTCGGGGGGGCAAACCGGGGAGCTGTTTTTT. Translated: CASSSGGQTGELFF. Full variable domain (missing parts from reference TRBV5-4 and TRBJ2-2): ETGVTQSPTHLIKTRGQQVTLRCSSQSGHNTVSWYQQALGQGPQFIFQYYREEENGRGNFPPRFSGLQFPNYSSELNVNALELDDSALYLCASSSGGQTGELFFGEGSRLTVL.

CDR3 in amino acids: CASSLGQGRFEAFF. The CDR3, as DNA: TGTGCCAGCAGCTTGGGACAGGGGAGGTTTGAAGCTTTCTTT. This chain uses TRBV5-8 with TRBJ1-1; 8 nucleotides line up with TRBD1. The CDR3 consists of 14 residues. Trimming at V came to 0 bases and at J to 7 bases, leaving 5 bases not matched to a gene. Looked up from germline, CDR1 is SGHTS and CDR2 is YDEGEE.

This chain connects TRBV10-3 to TRBJ1-5; 7 bases line up with TRBD1. CDR1 and CDR2 from the germline V gene are ENHRY and SYGVKD. The CDR3 loop spans 15 amino acids. Germline trimming cut 3 bases from V and 11 bases from J; bases unmatched to any gene: 13. The CDR3 region has the DNA TGTGCCATCAGTGAATCCGGGGGTACAGGGGAGGCCCAGCATTTT. The encoded protein is CAISESGGTGEAQHF.

This clone has more than one count but fewer than ten. This chain links TRBV30 with TRBJ2-7; D may be TRBD1 (5 bases). Per the germline V gene, CDR1 is GTSNPN and CDR2 is SVGIG (reference sequence). The CDR3 has 12 amino acids. Trimming left V 3 bases short and J 7 bases short, with 13 bases between. The chain's CDR3 is CAWRQGLVEQYF. The DNA of the CDR3 is TGTGCCTGGAGGCAGGGCTTAGTGGAGCAGTACTTC.

This clone showed up just once. This chain joins TRBV27 and TRBJ2-7, with 7 bases identical to TRBD2. The CDR3 runs 14 residues. Trimming removed 3 bases from V and 2 bases from J; junction bases left unmatched: 4. CDR1 is MNHEY, CDR2 SMNVEV, per germline (reference sequence). CDR3 amino acids: CASSLGGSPYEQYF. The CDR3 coding sequence is TGTGCCAGCAGTTTGGGGGGGAGTCCCTACGAGCAGTACTTC.

The chain has TRBV14 and TRBJ2-3; 7 nucleotides line up with TRBD2. V lost 4 bases and J lost 6; bases outside the gene matches: 13. The germline CDR1 and CDR2 sequences are SGHDN and FVKESK. CDR3 length: 16 residues. The CDR3, as DNA: TGTGCCAGCAGCCCCGGACTAGTTGGTTTCAGGGATACGCAGTATTTT. It yields the protein CASSPGLVGFRDTQYF.

Only a few counts were recorded for this clone. The chain couples TRBV2 to TRBJ1-4; 10 bases map to TRBD1. The CDR3 runs 15 residues. From germline, CDR1 is SNHLY and CDR2 FYNNEI. J was trimmed by 8 bases and V by 7 bases; bases with no gene match: 10. CDR3 sequence reads: CASNSGTGDREKLFF. Here the CDR3 DNA reads TGTGCCAGCAACTCCGGGACAGGGGATCGGGAAAAACTGTTTTTT.

This chain connects TRBV5-8 to TRBJ2-7; D is perhaps TRBD2 (5 bases). CDR1 is SGHTS, CDR2 YDEGEE, per germline. The CDR3 is 14 amino acids. V lost 2 bases and J 6 bases, leaving 15 bases between the germline ends. The DNA of the CDR3 is TGTGCCAGCAGCTTCAACCCTAGCTTCGGCGAGCAGTACTTC. Its translation is CASSFNPSFGEQYF. The full variable domain, with the rest looked up from reference TRBV5-8 and TRBJ2-7, is EAGVTQSPTHLIKTRGQQATLRCSPISGHTSVYWYQQALGLGLQFLLWYDEGEERNRGNFPPRFSGRQFPNYSSELNVNALELEDSALYLCASSFNPSFGEQYFGPGTRLTVT.

This clone was seen only a few times. The V gene is TRBV10-1, the J gene TRBJ2-3; a possible D gene is TRBD2 (5 bases). The CDR3 consists of 14 residues. Germline values: CDR1 WNHNN, CDR2 SYGVQD (reference sequence). Deletions cut 6 bases from V and 6 bases from J, with 16 bases between. In nucleotides, the CDR3 is TGCGCCAGCAGCCCCTTAGGAGGAAGGGATACGCAGTATTTT. Its protein product is CASSPLGGRDTQYF.

This clone was seen only once. V and J are TRBV18 and TRBJ1-3; D perhaps matches TRBD1 (6 bases). The CDR3 contains 15 residues. Germline assignment: CDR1 KGHSH and CDR2 LQKENI. Trimming pared 3 bases from V and 2 bases from J, leaving 11 bases between. CDR3 sequence: CASSPSTGAGNTIYF. The DNA of the CDR3 is TGTGCCAGCTCACCCTCGACAGGAGCTGGAAACACCATATATTTT.

This chain joins TRBV9 and TRBJ2-3, with 8 nucleotides matching TRBD2. Germline V gives CDR1 SGDLS, CDR2 YYNGEE. J lost 3 bases, V lost 0 bases, and 9 bases had no gene match. The CDR3 runs 17 residues. The CDR3 DNA sequence: TGTGCCAGCAGCGTAGGATCCGGGACGGGAGGGACAGATACGCAGTATTTT. Its protein product is CASSVGSGTGGTDTQYF.

The gene calls are TRBV5-6 and TRBJ1-4, with D unclear. Trimming removed 1 base at V and 7 bases at J, with 5 bases between. CDR1 and CDR2 from the germline V gene are SGHDT and YYEEEE. CDR3 length: 12 residues. For the CDR3, the DNA is TGTGCCAGCAGCTTGTTCGGTGAAAAACTGTTTTTT. It specifies CASSLFGEKLFF.

The chain employs TRBV30 and TRBJ2-3; maybe TRBD2 (6 bases). The ends were cut back, 0 bases at V and 1 base at J, with 14 bases in the middle. The CDR3 has 16 amino acids. The germline CDR1 and CDR2 sequences are GTSNPN and SVGIG (reference sequence). In DNA form, the CDR3 reads TGTGCCTGGAGTGTAATCCAGCGGAGGGGCACAGATACGCAGTATTTT. Translation: CAWSVIQRRGTDTQYF.

The rearrangement joins TRBV7-8 to TRBJ2-3; D uncertain. CDR3 length: 18 amino acids. Germline CDR1 SGHVS, CDR2 FQNEAQ. V was shortened by 1 base and J by 0 bases, with 17 bases between the two germline ends. Written as DNA, the CDR3 is TGTGCCAGCAGCTTAGGAAGCCTGAGCGCCCCTAGCACAGATACGCAGTATTTT. Its protein product is CASSLGSLSAPSTDTQYF. Full variable domain (rest looked up from reference TRBV7-8 and TRBJ2-3): GAGVSQSPRYKVAKRGQDVALRCDPISGHVSLFWYQQALGQGPEFLTYFQNEAQLDKSGLPSDRFFAERPEGSVSTLKIQRTQQEDSAVYLCASSLGSLSAPSTDTQYFGPGTRLTVL.

This clone appeared a single time. The chain recombines TRBV30 with TRBJ2-7; TRBD1 aligns across 7 bases. CDR3 length equals 17 residues. V gave up 4 bases and J gave up 2 bases; unmatched junction bases: 17. CDR1 is GTSNPN, CDR2 SVGIG, per germline (reference sequence). CDR3 in amino acids: CAWTGNERGRGTYEQYF. As DNA, the CDR3 is TGTGCCTGGACGGGAAACGAGCGAGGCAGGGGGACCTACGAGCAGTACTTC.